What follows are 14 T cell receptor beta chains derived from one specimen sequenced in a study of glioma-infiltrating T cells after dendritic cell vaccination. TCRdb's table, derived via immunoSEQ multiplex PCR, lists solely in-frame clones and lacks some. This sample carries about 20,000 clones, approximately 85% of them seen once, and the ten largest clones take about 34%. The sequencing here drew on blood, taken before dendritic cell vaccination. Every receptor here comes from a human donor with glioblastoma.

The chain uses TRBV27 and TRBJ2-5; D is unclear. The V gene lost 5 bases and the J gene lost 5 bases, with 15 bases spanning the gap. Germline CDR1 is MNHEY and CDR2 is SMNVEV (reference sequence). The CDR3 totals 14 residues. The CDR3 coding sequence is TGTGCCAGCAGTCCAGACACCGATGGGGAGACCCAGTACTTC. Translating gives CASSPDTDGETQYF.

The chain couples TRBV7-8 to TRBJ2-6, with D maybe TRBD2 (6 bases). The germline V gene has CDR1 SGHVS and CDR2 FQNEAQ. Trimming took off 2 bases at V and 0 bases at J, with 8 bases between the two ends. CDR3 size: 16 residues. CDR3 DNA sequence: TGTGCCAGCAGCTTACTCGGGGGCTCTGGGGCCAACGTCCTGACTTTC. Amino acids: CASSLLGGSGANVLTF.

This clone turned up a few times. The chain has TRBV28 and TRBJ2-3; 7 nucleotides line up with TRBD2. This CDR3 is 22 amino acids long. CDR1 and CDR2 from the germline V gene are MDHEN and SYDVKM. V shed 3 bases and J 0 bases; nucleotides not matched to a gene: 24. The CDR3 DNA reads TGTGCCAGCAGTTTTTTTTCTTCCCCAGATAGCGGGTCCCAATCTAGCACAGATACGCAGTATTTT. This codes for CASSFFSSPDSGSQSSTDTQYF.

This clone was counted once. The chain uses TRBV19 and TRBJ2-7; 10 bases agree with TRBD2. Germline V gene data show CDR1 as LNHDA and CDR2 as SQIVND (reference sequence). V lost 8 bases to trimming and J lost 3 bases; unmatched junction nucleotides: 1. This CDR3 has 12 residues. The DNA of the CDR3 is TGTGCCAGTCGGACTAGCGGCTACGAGCAGTACTTC. Residues: CASRTSGYEQYF. Combining the CDR3 with reference TRBV19 and TRBJ2-7 gives the whole variable domain DGGITQSPKYLFRKEGQNVTLSCEQNLNHDAMYWYRQDPGQGLRLIYYSQIVNDFQKGDIAEGYSVSREKKESFPLTVTSAQKNPTAFYLCASRTSGYEQYFGPGTRLTVT.

In this sample, this clone turned up a few times. This sequence joins TRBV9 and TRBJ1-3; maybe TRBD1 (5 bases). The V end lost 3 bases, the J end lost 2 bases, and 15 bases lay between the germline ends. The CDR3 covers 16 residues. Germline V gives CDR1 SGDLS, CDR2 YYNGEE. CDR3 in amino acids: CASSAQRQSAGNTIYF. The CDR3 DNA sequence: TGTGCCAGCAGCGCCCAAAGACAGTCGGCTGGAAACACCATATATTTT. The whole variable domain, filled in from reference TRBV9 and TRBJ1-3, reads DSGVTQTPKHLITATGQRVTLRCSPRSGDLSVYWYQQSLDQGLQFLIQYYNGEERAKGNILERFSAQQFPDLHSELNLSSLELGDSALYFCASSAQRQSAGNTIYFGEGSWLTVV.

The chain couples TRBV5-1 to TRBJ2-1, with 8 bases identical to TRBD1. There are 14 residues in the CDR3. Germline V lookup: CDR1 SGHRS, CDR2 YFSETQ. The trim removed 3 bases at V and 7 bases at J, leaving 6 bases unmatched. DNA for the CDR3: TGCGCCAGCAGCTCCCAGGGGGCCTGGAATGAGCAGTTCTTC. This sequence encodes CASSSQGAWNEQFF.

V and J are TRBV11-2 and TRBJ2-7; weak D call: TRBD2 (6 bases). Germline values: CDR1 SGHAT, CDR2 FQNNGV. The CDR3 has 13 amino acids. The V gene lost 3 bases and the J gene lost 3 bases, with 9 bases spanning the gap. Here the CDR3 reads CASSFGGNYEQYF. The CDR3 DNA reads as TGTGCCAGCAGCTTTGGCGGGAACTACGAGCAGTACTTC.

V and J are TRBV5-1 and TRBJ1-1; tentatively, D is TRBD1 (6 bases). Trimming took 2 bases from V and 2 from J, leaving 10 bases between them. In germline, CDR1 is SGHRS, CDR2 YFSETQ. The CDR3 covers 14 residues. The CDR3 DNA reads as TGCGCCAGCAGCTTCAGGGGTATCAACACTGAAGCTTTCTTT. Amino acid sequence: CASSFRGINTEAFF.

The chain recombines TRBV5-1 with TRBJ2-2, with D perhaps matching TRBD2 (5 bases). The ends were cut back, 3 bases at V and 4 bases at J, with 10 bases in the middle. Per the germline V gene, CDR1 is SGHRS and CDR2 is YFSETQ. The CDR3 totals 14 residues. CDR3 nucleotide sequence: TGCGCCAGCAGCTCCTGGACTGGCACCGGGGAGCTGTTTTTT. Protein: CASSSWTGTGELFF.

This clone was seen a single time. The CDR3 protein is CASSLGPGGDTQYF. The CDR3 DNA is TGTGCCAGCAGCCTTGGGCCAGGGGGGGATACGCAGTATTTT. V is TRBV5-4 and J is TRBJ2-3; weak D call: TRBD1 (7 bases). CDR3 size: 14 residues. V lost 4 bases to trimming and J lost 6 bases, with 15 bases between them. The germline V gene has CDR1 SGHNT and CDR2 YYREEE (reference sequence).

The chain carries TRBV19 and TRBJ2-3; D may be TRBD2 (7 bases). Trimming shortened V by 7 bases and J by 3 bases, and 17 bases separated the two germline ends. This CDR3 has 15 residues. CDR1 LNHDA and CDR2 SQIVND come from the germline V gene (reference sequence). The DNA of the CDR3 is TGTGCCAGTACCCGCCCCGGGGGGCGTACAGATACGCAGTATTTT. Protein: CASTRPGGRTDTQYF.

The V gene is TRBV2, the J gene TRBJ2-4; D possibly corresponds to TRBD2 (6 bases). The germline V gene has CDR1 SNHLY and CDR2 FYNNEI. The CDR3 runs to 17 residues. The V end was cut by 6 bases, the J end by 0 bases, with 18 bases between. In DNA form, the CDR3 reads TGTGCCAGCAGCAAAGACGGCGGGGCGGGAGCCAAAAACATTCAGTACTTC. Translated: CASSKDGGAGAKNIQYF.

This sequence joins TRBV30 and TRBJ2-7; TRBD2 might be the D (5 bases). The CDR3 consists of 13 residues. Germline V gene lookup returns CDR1 GTSNPN and CDR2 SVGIG (reference sequence). Trimming shortened V by 5 bases and J by 0 bases, and 11 bases separated the two germline ends. Here the CDR3 DNA reads TGTGCCTGGCGGAGGCGGAGCTCCTACGAGCAGTACTTC. Translated: CAWRRRSSYEQYF.

V is TRBV7-8 and J is TRBJ2-1; D uncertain. The CDR3 runs 16 residues. V lost 1 base and J 6 bases, leaving 16 bases between the germline ends. Germline loops: CDR1 SGHVS, CDR2 FQNEAQ. The CDR3 sequence is CASSLDPTLTGNEQFF. The CDR3 DNA reads as TGTGCCAGCAGCTTAGACCCCACCCTAACGGGCAATGAGCAGTTCTTC.